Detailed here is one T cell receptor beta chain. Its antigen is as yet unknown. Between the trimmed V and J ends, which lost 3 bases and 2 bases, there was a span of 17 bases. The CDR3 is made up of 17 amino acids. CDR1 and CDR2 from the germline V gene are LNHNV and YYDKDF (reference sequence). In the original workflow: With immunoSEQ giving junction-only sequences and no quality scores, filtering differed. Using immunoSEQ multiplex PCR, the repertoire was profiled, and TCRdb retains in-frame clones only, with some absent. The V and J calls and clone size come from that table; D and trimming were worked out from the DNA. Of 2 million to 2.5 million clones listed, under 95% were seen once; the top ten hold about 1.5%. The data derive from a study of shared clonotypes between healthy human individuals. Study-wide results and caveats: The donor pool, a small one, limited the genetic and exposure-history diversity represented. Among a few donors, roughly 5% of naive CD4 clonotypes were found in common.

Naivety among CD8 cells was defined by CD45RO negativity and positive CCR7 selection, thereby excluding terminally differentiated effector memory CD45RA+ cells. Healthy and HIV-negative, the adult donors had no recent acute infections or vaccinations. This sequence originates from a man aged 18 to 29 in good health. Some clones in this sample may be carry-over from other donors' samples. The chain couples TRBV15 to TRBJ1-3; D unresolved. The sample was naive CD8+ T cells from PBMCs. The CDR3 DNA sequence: TGTGCCACCAGCAGTGAGGAGTGGGCATTGACTGGAAACACCATATATTTT. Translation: CATSSEEWALTGNTIYF.